Below, one T cell receptor (beta chain) is given with its context. Its recognized antigen is unknown. Base quality data are lacking; no much larger clone is found one base away. The source of the sample is a study of T cell responses to AZD1222 COVID-19 vaccine (TCRdb year 2021). Background on the whole study: Because spike-specific TCR depth and breadth did not differ between the two schedules, AZD1222 recipients who got a second dose at roughly 4 weeks were pooled with those who got a second dose at roughly 12 weeks. TCR sequencing covered over 230 trial participants: around 210 given two doses of AZD1222 and 26 given two doses of MenACWY control vaccine. Trial participants were enrolled into age subgroups of 18-55, 56-69 and 70-plus years, which contained about 150, 28 and 57 TCR-sequenced participants, respectively.

The CDR3 regions of human TCRbeta chains were analyzed by immunosequencing. Per the source publication's procedure: TCRs in the repertoires were compared against a reference library of SARS-CoV-2-specific TCRs that had been generated with the MIRA antigen-specificity platform. Breadth meant the fraction of unique TCRs that were SARS-CoV-2-associated, whereas depth meant the fraction of total T cells that were SARS-CoV-2-associated. Using the MIRA data, each spike-specific TCR was mapped to the spike region that the TCR reacts to and placed in a CD4 or CD8 class. Log10-transformed breadth and depth values were compared by one-way ANOVA with Sidak's multiple comparisons tests. Drawn from immuneACCESS, this table holds only the in-frame rearrangements with V and J called that TCRdb kept. Clones are partly lost; checked studies trace under half to an unresolved V gene and leave the rest unexplained. V and J calls and clone size are given by that table; D and trimming were obtained from the DNA. Across this sample there are some 22,000 clones, with around 82% seen only once. 40% to 45% of the sample is taken by the ten largest.

The CDR3 numbers 20 residues from cysteine through phenylalanine. Just the 60-base CDR3 DNA is kept, in frame starting at base 1. Looking up the germline V gene yields CDR1 SGHVS and CDR2 FNYEAQ. A distance of 19 bases separates the germline ends of V and J, which lose 1 base and 0 bases respectively. Results and caveats for the whole study, not just this receptor: Conclusions about previously exposed vaccinees were limited because only six AZD1222 recipients were SARS-CoV-2 seropositive at baseline. Spike-specific TCR breadth and depth rose significantly after two AZD1222 doses compared with day 0 and with MenACWY recipients. Reportedly, almost half of the unique spike-specific TCRs recognized epitopes lying outside the regions that are mutated in the B.1.351 and B.1.1.7 variants. Participants were mostly white British, with more females than males. The authors suggested clonal diversity may have been underestimated. No day 14 peak-response samples were available, so repertoires were characterized only after the peak T cell response. CD4 TCRs associated with the vaccine covered the entire spike protein, and the dominant responses were in regions 160-218 and 743-854. The 56-69-year group was small, and its depth increase did not reach significance, likely because of low power.

This sample's time point label indicates: baseline before first vaccination. The vaccinee samples were drawn from two UK trials, COV001 and COV002, one of which was a single-blind randomized controlled phase 2/3 trial testing AZD1222 (ChAdOx1 nCoV-19) in healthy adults. For TCRbeta chain sequencing, PBMC samples from trial participants were taken at day 0 and at day 28 after the second dose. This receptor was identified in an adult in good health. Recombination connected TRBV7-6 to TRBJ1-6, with an unclear D gene assignment. The sample here was peripheral blood, taken on day 0 of AZD1222 vaccination. The CDR3 has the sequence CASSLGRLDDASSYNSPLHF. The DNA sequence reads TGTGCCAGCAGCTTAGGGAGGTTGGACGACGCGAGCTCCTATAATTCACCCCTCCACTTT. Where the CDR3 stops, the reference TRBV7-6 and TRBJ1-6 genes take over; the full variable domain is GAGVSQSPRYKVTKRGQDVALRCDPISGHVSLYWYRQALGQGPEFLTYFNYEAQQDKSGLPNDRFSAERPEGSISTLTIQRTEQRDSAMYRCASSLGRLDDASSYNSPLHFGNGTRLTVT.